Below, 24 T cell receptor delta chains from the same sample are listed, as sequenced in a study of DNA immune sequencing with unique molecular identifiers (dated by TCRdb to the early 2020s). To prepare the library, multiplex PCR was applied. The instrument was an Illumina MiniSeq. A 32-plex assay with primers for all 8 TRDV and 4 TRDJ genes covering the CDR3 was used to amplify genomic DNA. During three to four cycles of barcoding PCR, a 12-nucleotide UMI was attached, and a second PCR using Illumina adapter primers followed. TCRdb called clones afresh from the public reads with CATT; identical DNA rows were later merged. This sample gives 4,500 to 6,000 delta-chain clones in total; around 12% of them show up just once. The ten largest make up around 56% of the sample. Sequenced sample: gamma-delta T cells enriched from blood buffy coat, or unenriched PBMCs (not recorded which). The receptors were gathered from a human donor in good health.

This clone was picked up many times. This chain links TRAV29/DV5 with TRDJ2; TRDD3 matches at 9 bases. J lost 1 base, V lost 2 bases, and 24 bases had no gene match. The CDR3 covers 22 residues. From germline, CDR1 is NSMFDY and CDR2 ISSIKDK. The CDR3 DNA reads TGTGCAGCAAGGGTGGGAGAAGGTACTGGGGGACCAAGGGTTTTTTTGACAGCACAACTCTTCTTT. Amino acids: CAARVGEGTGGPRVFLTAQLFF.

For this clone: A single base separates this from a much larger clone, so it may be a read error. This chain connects TRDV2 to TRDJ1, with D unresolved. Germline V lookup: CDR1 GEAIGNYY, CDR2 EKD. CDR3 length: 15 residues. V lost 3 bases, J lost 1 base, and 14 bases lay in between. The CDR3, as DNA: TGTGCCTGTGACTCCGTAATGCGGCGCACCGATAAACTCATCTTT. It is translated as CACDSVMRRTDKLIF.

In its sample, this clone was seen many times. Only one base separates this from a far larger clonotype, so it likely reflects a read error. The same CDR3 is also encoded by other DNA sequences in this sample. The CDR3 DNA reads as TGTGCCTGTGACAAGCTGGGGGATACGCAGGCCGATAAACTAATCTTT. Protein product: CACDKLGDTQADKLIF. This chain connects TRDV2 to TRDJ1, with TRDD3 matching over 12 bases. The CDR3 length is 16 residues. Germline CDR1 and CDR2: GEAIGNYY and EKD.

As for this clone: One base away lies a much larger clone, so this may be a sequencing read error. This chain links TRDV2 with TRDJ1; D gene uncertain. Germline CDR1 GEAIGNYY, CDR2 EKD. The CDR3 spans 17 residues. V gave up 3 bases and J gave up 1 base, with 20 bases separating them. CDR3 protein: CACDAVSRRVVTDKLIF. CDR3 DNA sequence: TGTGCCTGTGACGCCGTCTCTCGACGCGTGGTCACCGATAAACTCATCTTT.

The chain joins TRDV1 to TRDJ1; no definite D call. No J gene was available from TCRdb, and it was assigned here by a germline match of the DNA. Between the trimmed V and J ends, which lost 1 base and 1 base, there was a span of 13 bases. This CDR3 is built from 16 residues. CDR1 is TSWWSYY, CDR2 QGS, per germline. The chain's CDR3 is CALGERWVGPTDKLIF. CDR3 nucleotide sequence: TGTGCTCTTGGGGAACGGTGGGTCGGTCCCACCGATAAACTCATCTTT.

This clone came up a few times. The likely explanation is a read error, given a far larger clone one base away. The sample holds other DNA sequences that translate to the same CDR3. This sequence joins TRDV2 and TRDJ3; 11 nucleotides match TRDD3. The CDR3 is made up of 20 amino acids. Germline V lookup: CDR1 GEAIGNYY, CDR2 EKD. V was pared by 7 bases and J by 0 bases, with 13 bases of the junction left unmatched. CDR3 residues: CACEPYWGIIGSWDTRQMFF. CDR3 coding DNA: TGTGCCTGCGAACCGTACTGGGGGATAATAGGCTCCTGGGACACCCGACAGATGTTTTTC.

On this clone: The protein TCRdb gives is from a much larger clone and does not agree with this DNA's translation at residue 14, likely a read error; the protein shown here comes from the DNA. V and J are TRDV2 and TRDJ1; TRDD3 matches 7 bases. This CDR3 has 17 amino acids. Germline V lookup: CDR1 GEAIGNYY, CDR2 EKD. This CDR3 is CACDSLLGAPNTDNLIF. CDR3 nucleotides: TGTGCCTGTGACTCCCTCCTGGGGGCTCCCAACACCGATAACCTCATCTTT.

This clone has only a few counts. The amino acid sequence in TCRdb belongs to a much larger clone and departs from this DNA's translation at residue 10, likely a sequencing read error; the sequence shown is translated from the DNA. This rearrangement joins TRDV2 to TRDJ1; TRDD3 matches at 10 bases. CDR1 is GEAIGNYY, CDR2 EKD, per germline. V lost 0 bases, J lost 1 base, and 7 bases stayed unmatched. The CDR3 covers 17 residues. DNA of the CDR3: TGTGCCTGTGACACCGTTGGGGGATACACCTCCACCGATAAACTCATCTTT. It specifies CACDTVGGYTSTDKLIF.

A few counts support this clone. A far larger clone is one nucleotide away, so this likely arose from a read error. Other DNA sequences in this sample translate to the same CDR3. The rearrangement joins TRDV2 to TRDJ1; 11 nucleotides agree with TRDD3. In germline, CDR1 is GEAIGNYY, CDR2 EKD. The CDR3 has 15 residues. CDR3 sequence reads: CACAQLGDRDDKLIF. CDR3 bases: TGTGCCTGTGCCCAACTGGGGGATAGGGACGATAAGCTCATCTTT.

This clone was observed a handful of times. The TCRdb record carries a much larger clone's protein, which differs from this DNA's translation at residue 12; a read error is the likely cause, and the protein listed here is the DNA translation. Other DNA sequences of this sample code for an identical CDR3. The V and J genes are TRDV2 and TRDJ1, with 12 bases aligning to TRDD3. Germline V gene data show CDR1 as GEAIGNYY and CDR2 as EKD. The CDR3 runs 16 residues. The CDR3 reads CACDKLGDTQAEKLIF. CDR3 coding DNA: TGTGCCTGTGACAAGCTGGGGGATACGCAGGCCGAGAAACTCATCTTT.

On this clone: The TCRdb protein comes from a much larger clone and disagrees with this DNA's translation at residue 13, likely due to a read error; the protein given here is derived from the DNA. V usage is TRDV2 and J usage is TRDJ3; TRDD3 matches at 9 bases. The CDR3 runs to 20 residues. Germline CDR1 and CDR2: GEAIGNYY and EKD. In DNA form, the CDR3 reads TGTGCCTGTGATCCCATTGTACTGGGGGAAAGCTCCTGCGACACCCGACAGATGTTTTTC. Translating it yields CACDPIVLGESSCDTRQMFF.

This clone turned up a few times. This DNA's translation differs at residue 3 from TCRdb's protein, which comes from a much larger clone; a read error is likely, and the protein shown is translated from the DNA. The genes are TRDV2 and TRDJ1, with 10 positions matching TRDD3. The CDR3 runs 15 residues. Germline loops: CDR1 GEAIGNYY, CDR2 EKD. This CDR3 reads CAWDTVSGGYDKLIF. CDR3 coding DNA: TGTGCCTGGGACACCGTTTCTGGGGGATACGATAAACTCATCTTT.

The chain joins TRDV1 to TRDJ1; no clear D. No J gene was available from TCRdb, and it was assigned here by a germline match of the DNA. Trimming cost V 0 bases and J 0 bases, with 26 bases left between them. The CDR3 totals 21 residues. Germline lookup yields CDR1 TSWWSYY and CDR2 QGS. This chain's CDR3 is CALGELKTEAGWLVDTDKLIF. CDR3 DNA sequence: TGTGCTCTTGGGGAACTAAAGACCGAGGCGGGGTGGCTTGTGGACACCGATAAACTCATCTTT.

To note about this clone: TCRdb's protein for this DNA is that of a much larger clone and differs from the translation at residue 15, likely a read error; the protein shown is the DNA translation. The CDR3 nucleotides read TGTGCCTGTGACACATCGCCCCCCTCCTGGGACACCCGACAGAAGTTTTTC. Protein sequence: CACDTSPPSWDTRQKFF. This sequence joins TRDV2 and TRDJ3; D possibly corresponds to TRDD3 (5 bases). Germline values: CDR1 GEAIGNYY, CDR2 EKD. This CDR3 contains 17 residues.

There are a few counts of this clone. Only one base separates this from a far larger clonotype, so it likely reflects a read error. In the same sample, other DNA sequences code for this CDR3. The chain has TRDV2 and TRDJ1; 7 bases map to TRDD3. The germline CDR1 and CDR2 sequences are GEAIGNYY and EKD. The CDR3 is 14 amino acids. CDR3 DNA sequence: TGTGCCTGTGACAAAGTGGGGGACACCGATAAACTAATCTTT. Protein product: CACDKVGDTDKLIF.

This clone was counted between two and nine times. Translating this DNA gives a protein that differs at residue 3 from the TCRdb one, which belongs to a much larger clone; a read error is likely, and the protein shown is this translation. The chain links TRDV2 to TRDJ3, with 13 bases lining up with TRDD3. CDR1 and CDR2 (germline): GEAIGNYY, EKD. The CDR3 totals 20 residues. The CDR3: CARDKVLGDTRSWDTRQMFF. In DNA, the CDR3 is TGTGCCCGTGACAAAGTACTGGGGGATACGCGCTCCTGGGACACCCGACAGATGTTTTTC.

This clone came up a few times. The protein TCRdb gives is from a much larger clone and does not agree with this DNA's translation at residue 7, likely a read error; the protein shown here comes from the DNA. V usage is TRDV2 and J usage is TRDJ3; no definite D call. CDR1 is GEAIGNYY, CDR2 EKD, per germline. Trimming cost V 0 bases and J 0 bases, with 17 bases left between them. This CDR3 is 20 amino acids long. CDR3 residues: CACDTLWTTNGSWDTRQMFF. CDR3 nucleotides: TGTGCCTGTGACACCTTGTGGACCACGAACGGCTCCTGGGACACCCGACAGATGTTTTTC.

In this sample, this clone turned up many times. The chain combines TRDV1 with TRDJ1, with 12 nucleotides matching TRDD3. TCRdb carries no J gene annotation; the J gene was assigned here by matching the DNA with germline. The germline CDR1 and CDR2 sequences are TSWWSYY and QGS. The ends lost 1 base at V and 0 bases at J; junction bases unmatched: 30. The CDR3 loop spans 26 amino acids. CDR3 loop: CALGERRSYVLWGIRARSWYTDKLIF. For the CDR3, the DNA is TGTGCTCTTGGGGAACGGAGGTCCTACGTGCTCTGGGGGATACGGGCGAGGAGTTGGTACACCGATAAACTCATCTTT.

Ten or more counts support this clone. The rearrangement uses TRDV2 and TRDJ1; D is possibly TRDD3 (6 bases). V shed 1 base and J shed 3 bases, with 20 bases lying between them. CDR3 length: 17 amino acids. Germline CDR1 reads GEAIGNYY; CDR2 reads EKD. CDR3 amino acids: CACDTAETGSKADKLIF. The DNA of the CDR3 is TGTGCCTGTGACACGGCTGAGACTGGGTCTAAAGCCGATAAACTCATCTTT.

The gene calls are TRDV1 and TRDJ1; perhaps TRDD3 as D (6 bases). Because TCRdb records no J gene, it was assigned here through a match of the DNA to germline. Trimming stripped 4 bases from V and 0 bases from J, with 27 bases between. This CDR3 spans 20 amino acids. Germline V gives CDR1 TSWWSYY, CDR2 QGS. The CDR3 sequence: CALGGPGWGYWDQNTDKLIF. The CDR3 nucleotides are TGTGCTCTTGGGGGCCCTGGGTGGGGGTACTGGGACCAAAACACCGATAAACTCATCTTT.

This clone was recorded a few times. TCRdb records a much larger clone's protein for this DNA, with a difference at residue 9 that likely arises from a read error; the protein given is the translation of the DNA. V gene TRDV2 combines with J gene TRDJ1, with TRDD3 matching over 7 bases. With V trimmed by 0 bases and J by 0 bases, 18 bases remained unmatched. Per germline, CDR1 GEAIGNYY and CDR2 EKD. This CDR3 contains 20 residues. The CDR3 region has the DNA TGTGCCTGTGACACCCTGAGGGTTTTTGGGGGACACGAGTACACCGATAAACTCATCTTT. Translation gives CACDTLRVFGGHEYTDKLIF.

Although no V gene was called, TRDJ1 is the J gene; the table calls TRDD3, which could not be checked here. The length of the CDR3 is 16 residues. DNA for the CDR3: TGTGCTCTTGGGGAACTAGCGTTCCCGTACACCGATAAACTCATCTTT. Translation gives CALGELAFPYTDKLIF.

Concerning this clone itself: TCRdb pairs this DNA with a much larger clone's protein that differs at residue 11, likely a read error; the protein shown was translated from the DNA. This sequence joins TRDV2 and TRDJ3, with TRDD3 matching 7 bases. Germline values: CDR1 GEAIGNYY, CDR2 EKD. There are 18 residues in the CDR3. CDR3 in amino acids: CACDTLLGSSRDTRQMFF. In DNA form, the CDR3 reads TGTGCCTGTGACACTCTACTGGGGAGCTCCCGGGACACCCGACAGATGTTTTTC.

This clone was counted only a few times. A read error is likely here: a far larger clone is one base away. The same CDR3 can be traced to other DNA sequences in this sample. The chain uses TRDV2 and TRDJ1; TRDD3 agrees at 7 bases. The V segment lost 7 bases and the J segment 0 bases; nucleotides outside the gene matches: 10. The CDR3 spans 15 residues. Germline lookup yields CDR1 GEAIGNYY and CDR2 EKD. The CDR3 nucleotides read TGTGCCTGCGACCTACTGGGGACAGACACCGATAAACTCATCTTT. This codes for CACDLLGTDTDKLIF.